What follows are 24 T cell receptor beta chains derived from one specimen sequenced in a study of blood T cell repertoires in COVID-19 (dated by TCRdb to 2019 to 2021). Library prep was done by the immunoSEQ multiplex PCR assay. As stored in TCRdb, this immuneACCESS dataset retains in-frame rearrangements with V and J assigned. A fraction of the clones does not appear; measured against another copy, unresolved V genes explain less than half of the discrepancy, and the remainder lacks a known reason. The sample table contains around 300,000 clones; only one count was recorded for 90% of them. The ten largest clones take up around 0.98% of the sample. What was sequenced was peripheral blood. The source of these receptors is a woman between 40 and 55 years old with COVID-19, enrolled during active disease.

The table lists this clone with a count of one. The chain links TRBV7-9 to TRBJ2-6; the match to TRBD2 covers 15 bases. The CDR3 has 18 residues. The V gene's germline CDR1 is SEHNR and CDR2 FQNEAQ (reference sequence). Trimming cost V 5 bases and J 0 bases; bases outside gene matches: 2. CDR3 residues: CASSGTSGGLSGANVLTF. CDR3 DNA: TGTGCCAGCAGCGGGACTAGCGGGGGGCTCTCTGGGGCCAACGTCCTGACTTTC.

The rearrangement joins TRBV2 to TRBJ2-5; the D gene is possibly TRBD2 (6 bases). V shed 8 bases and J shed 2 bases, with 12 bases lying between them. This CDR3 has 13 residues. Germline assignment: CDR1 SNHLY and CDR2 FYNNEI. The CDR3 nucleotides are TGTGCCAGCGGTACAGGAGGGCAAGAGACCCAGTACTTC. Its translation is CASGTGGQETQYF.

This chain connects TRBV18 to TRBJ1-2; the D is unclear. Germline V gene sequence: CDR1 KGHSH, CDR2 LQKENI. This CDR3 spans 13 amino acids. Trimming left V 4 bases short and J 3 bases short, with 9 bases between. In DNA form, the CDR3 reads TGTGCCAGCTCACTAAACTCGGACTATGGCTACACCTTC. Translation gives CASSLNSDYGYTF.

This chain links TRBV18 with TRBJ1-5; 8 nucleotides align to TRBD1. After removal of 3 bases from V and 5 bases from J, the junction contained 6 bases not matched to a gene. The CDR3 sequence is 15 residues long. The germline CDR1 and CDR2 sequences are KGHSH and LQKENI. The CDR3 is CASSPPGGRDQPQHF. In DNA form, the CDR3 reads TGTGCCAGCTCACCCCCAGGGGGCAGGGATCAGCCCCAGCATTTT.

This rearrangement joins TRBV19 to TRBJ2-2; 7 bases map to TRBD1. The CDR3 totals 15 residues. After removal of 3 bases from V and 1 base from J, the junction contained 2 bases not matched to a gene. Per the germline V gene, CDR1 is LNHDA and CDR2 is SQIVND (reference sequence). In DNA, the CDR3 is TGTGCCAGTAGTATTCGGACAGGGAACACCGGGGAGCTGTTTTTT. Its protein product is CASSIRTGNTGELFF.

V is TRBV6-2 or TRBV6-3 and J is TRBJ2-7; TRBD2 agrees at 11 bases. V dropped 0 bases and J dropped 5; count of bases not matched to a gene: 3. The CDR3 consists of 15 residues. Germline V gene data show CDR1 as MNHEY and CDR2 as SVGEGT. CDR3 sequence: CASSYSLAGGNEQYF. In nucleotides, the CDR3 is TGTGCCAGCAGTTACTCCCTAGCGGGAGGAAACGAGCAGTACTTC.

The gene calls are TRBV2 and TRBJ2-5, with D possibly matching TRBD1 (6 bases). The V gene lost 8 bases and the J gene lost 4 bases, with 11 bases spanning the gap. The V gene's germline CDR1 is SNHLY and CDR2 FYNNEI. CDR3 length: 12 amino acids. CDR3 in amino acids: CASVPGAETQYF. The CDR3 DNA sequence: TGTGCCAGCGTTCCAGGGGCAGAGACCCAGTACTTC.

This clone was detected only a few times. The chain couples TRBV28 to TRBJ1-5; TRBD1 might be the D (5 bases). The CDR3 totals 15 residues. CDR1 and CDR2 (germline): MDHEN, SYDVKM. Trimming took off 3 bases at V and 0 bases at J, with 9 bases between the two ends. As DNA, the CDR3 is TGTGCCAGCAGTTTGGGGGGAGATAGCAATCAGCCCCAGCATTTT. This sequence encodes CASSLGGDSNQPQHF.

This chain's CDR3 is CASSPYRGWEEKLFF. The CDR3 nucleotides read TGTGCCAGCAGCCCTTACAGGGGATGGGAGGAAAAACTGTTTTTT. The gene calls are TRBV28 and TRBJ1-4; 7 bases align to TRBD1. Trimming cost V 6 bases and J 8 bases; bases outside gene matches: 12. This CDR3 is 15 amino acids long. Germline loops: CDR1 MDHEN, CDR2 SYDVKM.

The CDR3 sequence is CASSKLSGGSTDTQYF. In DNA form, the CDR3 reads TGTGCCAGCTCGAAACTTTCCGGGGGAAGCACAGATACGCAGTATTTT. The V call is TRBV18, the J call TRBJ2-3; D may be TRBD2 (6 bases). The CDR3 covers 16 residues. Germline V gene sequence: CDR1 KGHSH, CDR2 LQKENI. Trimming cost V 6 bases and J 0 bases, with 16 bases left between them.

The chain combines TRBV7-9 with TRBJ2-2; no definite D call. Germline values: CDR1 SEHNR, CDR2 FQNEAQ (reference sequence). CDR3 size: 15 residues. V dropped 3 bases and J dropped 6 bases, with 14 bases sitting between them. DNA of the CDR3: TGTGCCAGCAGCTTCCCGGATAACCGGGCCGGGGAGCTGTTTTTT. Translating it yields CASSFPDNRAGELFF.

V is TRBV9 and J is TRBJ1-2, with TRBD1 matching 8 bases. Germline V gene lookup returns CDR1 SGDLS and CDR2 YYNGEE. The CDR3 totals 13 residues. Trimming cost V 2 bases and J 9 bases; bases outside gene matches: 6. This CDR3 reads CASSVSGGARYTF. The CDR3, as DNA: TGTGCCAGCAGCGTCTCAGGGGGCGCGCGCTACACCTTC.

The V call is TRBV6-5, the J call TRBJ2-1; TRBD2 aligns across 14 bases. The germline CDR1 and CDR2 sequences are MNHEY and SVGAGI. V lost 8 bases, J lost 8 bases, and 8 bases stayed unmatched. This CDR3 has 15 residues. In DNA form, the CDR3 reads TGTGCCAGCGGCTTGGGACTAGCGGGGGTACATGAGCAGTTCTTC. Residues: CASGLGLAGVHEQFF.

The chain recombines TRBV7-9 with TRBJ1-4, with D perhaps TRBD1 (6 bases). This CDR3 spans 14 amino acids. Germline CDR1 and CDR2: SEHNR and FQNEAQ (reference sequence). Between the trimmed V and J ends, which lost 5 bases and 5 bases, there was a span of 12 bases. CDR3 amino acids: CASSASQGNEKLFF. The CDR3 DNA reads TGTGCCAGCAGCGCATCACAGGGAAATGAAAAACTGTTTTTT.

The chain uses TRBV28 and TRBJ2-7; D might be TRBD1 (6 bases). V was shortened by 4 bases and J by 0 bases, with 10 bases between the two germline ends. The CDR3 has 14 residues. The germline gives CDR1 MDHEN, CDR2 SYDVKM. As DNA, the CDR3 is TGTGCCAGCAGTTCGTTACAGGGCTCCTACGAGCAGTACTTC. This gives the protein CASSSLQGSYEQYF. The full variable domain, completed using reference TRBV28 and TRBJ2-7, is DVKVTQSSRYLVKRTGEKVFLECVQDMDHENMFWYRQDPGLGLRLIYFSYDVKMKEKGDIPEGYSVSREKKERFSLILESASTNQTSMYLCASSSLQGSYEQYFGPGTRLTVT.

The chain couples TRBV7-2 to TRBJ1-2; 7 positions agree with TRBD1. CDR1 is SGHTA, CDR2 FQGNSA, per germline. V lost 6 bases and J lost 1; bases outside the gene matches: 5. The CDR3 is made up of 14 amino acids. CDR3 sequence (DNA): TGTGCCAGCAGGACAGACAGGGATAACTATGGCTACACCTTC. Residues: CASRTDRDNYGYTF.

The V gene is TRBV4-3, the J gene TRBJ2-2, with TRBD1 matching 7 bases. There are 19 residues in the CDR3. CDR1 and CDR2 from the germline V gene are LGHNA and YSLEER. The V segment lost 4 bases and the J segment 0 bases; nucleotides outside the gene matches: 14. CDR3 nucleotides: TGCGCCAGCAGCCCCAGAAGACTCGGACAGGTCGCGAACACCGGGGAGCTGTTTTTT. This encodes CASSPRRLGQVANTGELFF.

The V and J genes are TRBV25-1 and TRBJ2-7; 7 positions agree with TRBD1. Germline CDR1 reads MGHDK; CDR2 reads SYGVNS. The V segment lost 4 bases and the J segment 2 bases; nucleotides outside the gene matches: 5. This CDR3 spans 14 amino acids. The CDR3 sequence is CASSGFQGAYEQYF. The CDR3 region has the DNA TGTGCCAGCAGTGGATTTCAGGGGGCCTACGAGCAGTACTTC.

The chain employs TRBV9 and TRBJ2-3; 7 bases match TRBD2. In germline, CDR1 is SGDLS, CDR2 YYNGEE. The CDR3 covers 16 residues. The trim removed 3 bases at V and 6 bases at J, leaving 13 bases unmatched. The DNA for the CDR3 is TGTGCCAGCAGCGCCCCCTTAGCGGGTCGGGAGGATACGCAGTATTTT. Translating gives CASSAPLAGREDTQYF.

The chain links TRBV2 to TRBJ1-5; 7 bases match TRBD1. In germline, CDR1 is SNHLY, CDR2 FYNNEI. The CDR3 loop spans 17 amino acids. J gave up 0 bases and V 7 bases, and 12 bases lay outside the gene matches. CDR3 DNA sequence: TGTGCCAGCACTCCAGGGGGGAGTCTTAATAGCAATCAGCCCCAGCATTTT. Its protein is CASTPGGSLNSNQPQHF.

This chain connects TRBV28 to TRBJ2-2, with 7 nucleotides matching TRBD1. V lost 6 bases and J lost 6; bases outside the gene matches: 10. Germline V CDR1 and CDR2: MDHEN, SYDVKM. The CDR3 is 15 residues long. The CDR3 bases are TGTGCCAGCAGCGAGACAGGGTATAGTTCCGGGGAGCTGTTTTTT. Encoded protein: CASSETGYSSGELFF.

The chain joins TRBV14 to TRBJ1-6; D gene uncertain. The germline V and J ends were trimmed by 0 bases and 11 bases, with 14 bases remaining between them. The length of the CDR3 is 15 residues. Per the germline V gene, CDR1 is SGHDN and CDR2 is FVKESK. This chain's CDR3 is CASSQDDTLRAPLHF. The CDR3 DNA is TGTGCCAGCAGCCAAGATGACACGCTGAGAGCACCCCTCCACTTT. Combining the CDR3 with reference TRBV14 and TRBJ1-6 gives the whole variable domain EAGVTQFPSHSVIEKGQTVTLRCDPISGHDNLYWYRRVMGKEIKFLLHFVKESKQDESGMPNNRFLAERTGGTYSTLKVQPAELEDSGVYFCASSQDDTLRAPLHFGNGTRLTVT.

The genes are TRBV5-5 and TRBJ1-1, with no clear D. V shed 1 base and J shed 4 bases, with 11 bases lying between them. The CDR3 has 14 residues. Germline assignment: CDR1 SGHKS and CDR2 YYEKEE (reference sequence). CDR3 DNA: TGTGCCAGCAGCTTGCGAGGTGAAGGCACTGAAGCTTTCTTT. Translated, it gives CASSLRGEGTEAFF.

The chain carries TRBV9 and TRBJ1-2, with D perhaps TRBD1 (6 bases). From germline, CDR1 is SGDLS and CDR2 YYNGEE. The CDR3 is made up of 15 amino acids. Between the trimmed V and J ends, which lost 3 bases and 0 bases, there was a span of 12 bases. In nucleotides, the CDR3 is TGTGCCAGCAGCGCTCGGGACACTACTAACTATGGCTACACCTTC. Its translation is CASSARDTTNYGYTF.